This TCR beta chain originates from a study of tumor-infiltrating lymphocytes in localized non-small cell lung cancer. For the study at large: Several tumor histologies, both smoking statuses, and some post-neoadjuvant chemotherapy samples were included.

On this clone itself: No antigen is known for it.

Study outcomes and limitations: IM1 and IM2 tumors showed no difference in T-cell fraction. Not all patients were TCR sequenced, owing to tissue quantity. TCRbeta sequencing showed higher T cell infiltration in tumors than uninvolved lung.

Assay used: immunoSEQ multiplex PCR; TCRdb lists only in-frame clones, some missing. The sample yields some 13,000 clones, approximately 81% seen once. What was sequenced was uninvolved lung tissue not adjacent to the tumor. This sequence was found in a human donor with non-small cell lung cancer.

In DNA, the CDR3 is TGTGCCAGCAGTTTAAGGGGGACTAGCGGGAGGGCCGTCTTCTACGAGCAGTACTTC. Its protein product is CASSLRGTSGRAVFYEQYF. V gene TRBV27 combines with J gene TRBJ2-7, with 16 bases fitting TRBD2. The CDR3 covers 19 residues. V was pared by 2 bases and J by 3 bases, with 10 bases of the junction left unmatched. Germline-derived CDR1 and CDR2 are MNHEY and SMNVEV (reference sequence).